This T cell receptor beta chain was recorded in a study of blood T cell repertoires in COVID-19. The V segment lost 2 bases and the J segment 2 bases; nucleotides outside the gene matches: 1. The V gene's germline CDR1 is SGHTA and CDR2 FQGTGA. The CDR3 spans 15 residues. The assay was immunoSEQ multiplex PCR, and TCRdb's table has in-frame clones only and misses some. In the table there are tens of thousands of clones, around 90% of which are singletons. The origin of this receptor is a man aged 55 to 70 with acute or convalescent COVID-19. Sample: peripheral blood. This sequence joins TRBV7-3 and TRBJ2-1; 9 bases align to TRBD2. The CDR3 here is CASSLRGGAYNEQFF. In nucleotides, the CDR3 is TGTGCCAGCAGCTTACGCGGGGGGGCCTACAATGAGCAGTTCTTC.